The 31 T cell receptor beta chains listed next were all sequenced from one sample in a study of cytomegalovirus exposure and HLA in healthy donors. PCR was performed using 60 Vbeta and 13 Jbeta primers. TCRdb's copy holds only in-frame clones and misses some; the assay was immunoSEQ multiplex PCR. The profile shows 80,000 to 95,000 clones, about 60% of them singletons. Sequencing was done on a sample of PBMCs. All receptors come from a woman aged 25 to 39 in good health and CMV-seronegative.

This clone was observed a few times. J is TRBJ2-3 and V is TRBV5-1; D possibly corresponds to TRBD2 (5 bases). The germline V gene has CDR1 SGHRS and CDR2 YFSETQ. The CDR3 covers 13 residues. Trimming cost V 4 bases and J 4 bases, with 10 bases left between them. The CDR3 spells CASSGLNADTQYF. CDR3 nucleotides: TGCGCCAGCAGCGGACTCAATGCAGATACGCAGTATTTT.

The CDR3 nucleotides read TGTGCCAGCAGTTTTAGGCGCGGGATTGGCAATCAGCCCCAGCATTTT. It specifies CASSFRRGIGNQPQHF. The chain is built from TRBV27 and TRBJ1-5; D is ambiguous. The germline CDR1 and CDR2 sequences are MNHEY and SMNVEV (reference sequence). V gave up 3 bases and J gave up 2 bases, with 14 bases separating them. This CDR3 comprises 16 residues.

This chain joins TRBV2 and TRBJ2-7, with TRBD2 identical over 8 bases. Germline CDR1 and CDR2: SNHLY and FYNNEI. CDR3 length equals 18 residues. With 4 bases clipped from V and 2 bases from J, the junction kept 16 bases outside the gene matches. CDR3 bases: TGTGCCAGCAGTGTTCTCTCGGGAGGGCGGGGGGCCACCTACGAGCAGTACTTC. It encodes CASSVLSGGRGATYEQYF.

The rearrangement uses TRBV28 and TRBJ1-5; TRBD1 is a possible D gene (6 bases). The germline V gene has CDR1 MDHEN and CDR2 SYDVKM. Trimming took off 2 bases at V and 6 bases at J, with 11 bases between the two ends. This CDR3 comprises 14 residues. CDR3 sequence reads: CASSLGRGFQPQHF. As DNA, the CDR3 is TGTGCCAGCAGTTTAGGCAGGGGATTTCAGCCCCAGCATTTT.

This clone has a handful of counts. The chain couples TRBV9 to TRBJ2-5, with 9 bases identical to TRBD1. Germline CDR1 SGDLS, CDR2 YYNGEE. This CDR3 spans 16 amino acids. V lost 0 bases to trimming and J lost 5 bases; unmatched junction nucleotides: 8. The CDR3 DNA follows: TGTGCCAGCAGCGTAGGGTTGAGAGGGACAGGGGAGACCCAGTACTTC. Its translation: CASSVGLRGTGETQYF.

The table lists this clone with a few counts. The chain links TRBV5-1 to TRBJ2-2; TRBD2 matches 11 bases. The CDR3 covers 16 residues. Germline CDR1 is SGHRS and CDR2 is YFSETQ. The trim removed 0 bases at V and 2 bases at J, leaving 0 bases unmatched. CDR3 region: CASSLGLAGNTGELFF. The CDR3 DNA sequence: TGCGCCAGCAGCTTGGGACTAGCGGGAAACACCGGGGAGCTGTTTTTT.

The CDR3 nucleotides are TGTGCCAGCAGCCCCGCGGACTGGAAACAAGAGACCCAGTACTTC. Translating it yields CASSPADWKQETQYF. The J gene is TRBJ2-5, the V gene TRBV4-2, with D possibly matching TRBD2 (5 bases). Germline CDR1 LGHNA, CDR2 YNFKEQ. V was cut by 4 bases and J by 2 bases, with 14 bases left in between. The CDR3 is 15 amino acids.

V usage is TRBV10-3 and J usage is TRBJ2-5; TRBD2 matches 9 bases. Germline assignment: CDR1 ENHRY and CDR2 SYGVKD. The CDR3 totals 13 residues. V shed 10 bases and J 4 bases; nucleotides not matched to a gene: 7. The CDR3 DNA is TGTGCCACCTGGGCGGGACTAGCAGAGACCCAGTACTTC. It translates to CATWAGLAETQYF.

The chain employs TRBV11-2 and TRBJ1-1; tentatively, D is TRBD1 (5 bases). Germline V lookup: CDR1 SGHAT, CDR2 FQNNGV. CDR3 length: 15 residues. V shed 5 bases and J shed 2 bases, with 15 bases lying between them. The CDR3 is CASSPQDMINTEAFF. The CDR3 DNA sequence: TGTGCCAGCAGCCCTCAGGACATGATAAACACTGAAGCTTTCTTT.

The chain joins TRBV5-6 to TRBJ2-5; weak D call: TRBD2 (5 bases). The CDR3 loop spans 15 amino acids. V was clipped by 4 bases and J by 5 bases, with 18 bases between them. In germline, CDR1 is SGHDT, CDR2 YYEEEE. The CDR3 reads CASSLRAGIRETQYF. In DNA form, the CDR3 reads TGTGCCAGCAGCCTGCGGGCGGGTATCCGGGAGACCCAGTACTTC.

The rearrangement uses TRBV5-1 and TRBJ2-7, with 13 bases matching TRBD2. This CDR3 spans 16 amino acids. Germline CDR1 and CDR2: SGHRS and YFSETQ. After removal of 4 bases from V and 1 base from J, the junction contained 5 bases not matched to a gene. The CDR3 is CASSATTSGGSYEQYF. In nucleotides, the CDR3 is TGCGCCAGCAGCGCTACGACTAGCGGGGGGTCCTACGAGCAGTACTTC.

This clone turned up a few times. The chain has TRBV15 and TRBJ2-3; D is possibly TRBD1 (5 bases). There are 17 residues in the CDR3. Trimming left V 1 base short and J 2 bases short, with 16 bases between. The germline CDR1 and CDR2 sequences are LNHNV and YYDKDF (reference sequence). In DNA form, the CDR3 reads TGTGCCACCAGCAGAGCCCCGCCAGGGCAACTCACAGATACGCAGTATTTT. Translating gives CATSRAPPGQLTDTQYF.

This chain joins TRBV4-1 and TRBJ2-7; D unresolved. The V end was cut by 1 base, the J end by 1 base, with 8 bases between. The CDR3 runs to 14 residues. Germline assignment: CDR1 MGHRA and CDR2 YSYEKL. CDR3 in DNA: TGCGCCAGCAGCCAAGCAGAGACTTCCTACGAGCAGTACTTC. Encoded protein: CASSQAETSYEQYF.

This clone was observed a handful of times. This chain joins TRBV9 and TRBJ2-1, with a tentative D call TRBD1 (5 bases). V was pared by 2 bases and J by 5 bases, with 8 bases between. From germline, CDR1 is SGDLS and CDR2 YYNGEE. This CDR3 is 13 amino acids long. The CDR3 nucleotides read TGTGCCAGCAGCGTGGGGCTAGACAATGAGCAGTTCTTC. Protein product: CASSVGLDNEQFF.

This clone was recorded only once. CDR3 nucleotide sequence: TGTGCCAGCAGCATGGGACAGGTCACAGATACGCAGTATTTT. Translating gives CASSMGQVTDTQYF. The gene calls are TRBV7-2 and TRBJ2-3, with 8 nucleotides matching TRBD1. CDR3 length: 14 residues. Germline V gene data show CDR1 as SGHTA and CDR2 as FQGNSA. V lost 5 bases to trimming and J lost 2 bases; unmatched junction nucleotides: 3. The full variable domain, rest sourced from reference TRBV7-2 and TRBJ2-3, is GAGVSQSPSNKVTEKGKDVELRCDPISGHTALYWYRQSLGQGLEFLIYFQGNSAPDKSGLPSDRFSAERTGGSVSTLTIQRTQQEDSAVYLCASSMGQVTDTQYFGPGTRLTVL.

The CDR3 loop is CASSPDAGELAKNIQYF. CDR3 bases: TGTGCCAGCTCACCCGATGCCGGGGAGTTAGCCAAAAACATTCAGTACTTC. V is TRBV18 and J is TRBJ2-4; possibly TRBD2 for D (5 bases). Trimming shortened V by 3 bases and J by 0 bases, and 15 bases separated the two germline ends. Looked up from germline, CDR1 is KGHSH and CDR2 is LQKENI. The CDR3 has 17 amino acids.

The chain links TRBV29-1 to TRBJ2-4; no reliable D call. The CDR3 contains 11 residues. Germline CDR1 SQVTM, CDR2 ANQGSEA. Trimming cost V 4 bases and J 8 bases, with 9 bases left between them. The CDR3 bases are TGCAGCGTTGGGTTTGACTACATTCAGTACTTC. Protein sequence: CSVGFDYIQYF.

This rearrangement joins TRBV18 to TRBJ2-5; TRBD1 agrees at 8 bases. Germline CDR1 reads KGHSH; CDR2 reads LQKENI. CDR3 length: 15 residues. The V and J ends lost 0 bases and 5 bases, in that order; junction bases with no gene match: 5. The CDR3 here is CASSPPSGGSETQYF. CDR3 DNA: TGTGCCAGCTCACCACCGTCAGGGGGCTCGGAGACCCAGTACTTC. The whole variable domain, remainder taken from reference TRBV18 and TRBJ2-5, is NAGVMQNPRHLVRRRGQEARLRCSPMKGHSHVYWYRQLPEEGLKFMVYLQKENIIDESGMPKERFSAEFPKEGPSILRIQQVVRGDSAAYFCASSPPSGGSETQYFGPGTRLLVL.

This clone came up a few times. The chain links TRBV19 to TRBJ2-7, with TRBD1 as a possible D gene (5 bases). V was clipped by 3 bases and J by 4 bases, with 16 bases between them. CDR1 is LNHDA, CDR2 SQIVND, per germline (reference sequence). This CDR3 has 15 residues. CDR3 sequence reads: CASSMGQGWTYEQYF. CDR3 sequence (DNA): TGTGCCAGTAGTATGGGGCAGGGTTGGACATACGAGCAGTACTTC.

The chain combines TRBV10-1 with TRBJ2-2, with 7 bases fitting TRBD1. V shed 6 bases, J shed 0 bases, and the junction held 7 bases outside the gene matches. This CDR3 is 16 amino acids long. Germline CDR1 WNHNN, CDR2 SYGVQD (reference sequence). The CDR3 here is CASRFSGQPNTGELFF. The DNA for the CDR3 is TGCGCCAGCAGATTCTCGGGACAGCCGAACACCGGGGAGCTGTTTTTT.

This clone was seen a few times. V is TRBV29-1 and J is TRBJ2-3; the D gene is possibly TRBD2 (5 bases). The CDR3 loop spans 14 amino acids. V was trimmed by 7 bases and J by 0 bases, leaving 14 bases between them. The germline CDR1 and CDR2 sequences are SQVTM and ANQGSEA. The CDR3 spells CSERTTTSTDTQYF. In DNA form, the CDR3 reads TGCAGCGAACGGACGACTACTAGCACAGATACGCAGTATTTT.

The chain has TRBV5-1 and TRBJ2-5, with TRBD2 matching 12 bases. V shed 4 bases, J shed 1 base, and the junction held 2 bases outside the gene matches. The CDR3 has 15 amino acids. In germline, CDR1 is SGHRS, CDR2 YFSETQ. The CDR3 protein is CASSQLAGGQETQYF. Written as DNA, the CDR3 is TGCGCCAGCAGCCAACTAGCGGGGGGCCAAGAGACCCAGTACTTC.

V gene TRBV30 combines with J gene TRBJ1-2; D gene uncertain. V was clipped by 2 bases and J by 1 base, with 11 bases between them. This CDR3 is 14 amino acids long. Germline V gene data show CDR1 as GTSNPN and CDR2 as SVGIG (reference sequence). The CDR3 nucleotides are TGTGCCTGGAGTCCCTCGGGGAGTAACTATGGCTACACCTTC. Translated: CAWSPSGSNYGYTF.

The rearrangement joins TRBV27 to TRBJ2-7; D is possibly TRBD1 (8 bases). CDR1 and CDR2 (germline): MNHEY, SMNVEV (reference sequence). CDR3 length equals 14 residues. V shed 7 bases and J shed 1 base, with 14 bases lying between them. CDR3 residues: CASNTGGASYEQYF. DNA for the CDR3: TGTGCCAGCAATACAGGGGGGGCTTCCTACGAGCAGTACTTC.

The V and J genes are TRBV27 and TRBJ1-2; 8 nucleotides agree with TRBD1. The CDR3 has 17 residues. Looked up from germline, CDR1 is MNHEY and CDR2 is SMNVEV (reference sequence). V shed 5 bases and J 2 bases; nucleotides not matched to a gene: 13. In DNA, the CDR3 is TGTGCCAGCAGTCCCCTGGACAGGGTGCGGGTGAACTATGGCTACACCTTC. It encodes CASSPLDRVRVNYGYTF.

The chain links TRBV6-1 to TRBJ1-2; TRBD1 agrees at 12 bases. CDR3 length equals 15 residues. V shed 8 bases and J 3 bases; nucleotides not matched to a gene: 7. Germline loops: CDR1 MNHNS, CDR2 SASEGT. The CDR3 loop reads CASWGDRGRDYGYTF. The CDR3 nucleotides read TGTGCCAGCTGGGGGGACAGGGGGCGCGACTATGGCTACACCTTC.

The chain is built from TRBV7-6 and TRBJ2-5; TRBD2 matches 7 bases. CDR3 size: 13 residues. With V trimmed by 3 bases and J by 4 bases, 2 bases remained unmatched. Per germline, CDR1 SGHVS and CDR2 FNYEAQ. The CDR3 nucleotides read TGTGCCAGCAGCTTGGGGGGGATAGAGACCCAGTACTTC. It specifies CASSLGGIETQYF.

J is TRBJ2-7 and V is TRBV6-5; TRBD1 aligns across 9 bases. Germline V CDR1 and CDR2: MNHEY, SVGAGI. V dropped 5 bases and J dropped 5; count of bases not matched to a gene: 10. The CDR3 consists of 15 residues. In nucleotides, the CDR3 is TGTGCCAGCAGTGCCCCGGGACAGGGCTTCCACGAGCAGTACTTC. Translated, it gives CASSAPGQGFHEQYF.

The gene calls are TRBV7-9 and TRBJ2-1, with 11 bases that match TRBD2. The CDR3 sequence is 17 residues long. Trimming at V came to 6 bases and at J to 7 bases, leaving 14 bases not matched to a gene. Germline CDR1 reads SEHNR; CDR2 reads FQNEAQ (reference sequence). The CDR3 loop reads CASRGAGTSGTANEQFF. The CDR3 nucleotides read TGTGCCAGCAGGGGAGCCGGGACTAGCGGTACGGCAAATGAGCAGTTCTTC.

V usage is TRBV10-1 and J usage is TRBJ1-1; D is uncertain. Trimming took off 6 bases at V and 1 base at J, with 9 bases between the two ends. The germline V gene encodes CDR1 WNHNN and CDR2 SYGVQD (reference sequence). The CDR3 is 13 residues long. The CDR3 sequence is CASRSSGNTEAFF. The CDR3 coding sequence is TGCGCCAGCAGATCCTCAGGGAACACTGAAGCTTTCTTT.

The chain combines TRBV7-9 with TRBJ1-6; 9 bases line up with TRBD1. The ends lost 3 bases at V and 10 bases at J; junction bases unmatched: 10. CDR1 is SEHNR, CDR2 FQNEAQ, per germline (reference sequence). The CDR3 runs 16 residues. In DNA, the CDR3 is TGTGCCAGCAGCTTTGGGGACAGGGAGTCGCGCTCACCCCTCCACTTT. It is translated as CASSFGDRESRSPLHF.